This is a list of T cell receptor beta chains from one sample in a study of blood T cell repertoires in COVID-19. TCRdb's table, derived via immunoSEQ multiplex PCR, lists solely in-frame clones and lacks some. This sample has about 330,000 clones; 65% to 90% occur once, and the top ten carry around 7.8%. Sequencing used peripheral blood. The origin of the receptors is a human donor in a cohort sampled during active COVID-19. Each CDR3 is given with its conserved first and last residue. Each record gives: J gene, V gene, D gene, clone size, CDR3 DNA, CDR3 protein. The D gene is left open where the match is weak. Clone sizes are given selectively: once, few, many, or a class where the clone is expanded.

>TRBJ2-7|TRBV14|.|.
TGTGCCAGCAGCCACGGACAGGAGCAGTACTTC
CASSHGQEQYF
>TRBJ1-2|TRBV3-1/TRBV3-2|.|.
TGTGCCAGCACCCCGAGCGGAAGACTTAACTATGGCTACACCTTC
CASTPSGRLNYGYTF
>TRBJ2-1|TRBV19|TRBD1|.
TGTGCCAGTAGTGTCGGACAGGCTATTTACAATGAGCAGTTCTTC
CASSVGQAIYNEQFF
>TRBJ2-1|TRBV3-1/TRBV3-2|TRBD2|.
TGTGCCAGCAGCGGGACTAGCGGGGGGGCCAATGAGCAGTTCTTC
CASSGTSGGANEQFF
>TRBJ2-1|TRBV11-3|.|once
TGTGCCAGCAGCTTAGTTGCGAGCGGAGGGCAGTTCTTC
CASSLVASGGQFF
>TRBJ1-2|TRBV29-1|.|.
TGCAGCGTTGGGGAGAACTATGGCTACACCTTC
CSVGENYGYTF
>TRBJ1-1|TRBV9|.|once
TGTGCCAGCAGCAGGGTGACAGCGGGCACTGAAGCTTTCTTT
CASSRVTAGTEAFF
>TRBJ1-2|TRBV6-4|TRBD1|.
TGTGCCAGCAGTGTCTCCCCGAGGACAGGCTATGGCTACACCTTC
CASSVSPRTGYGYTF
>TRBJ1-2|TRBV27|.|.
TGTGCCAGCAGTTTAGACAGCCACCTTAACTATGGCTACACCTTC
CASSLDSHLNYGYTF
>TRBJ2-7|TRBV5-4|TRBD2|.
TGTGCCAGCAGCCCCGGGGGTAGCGGGGGGACGTGGAACGAGCAGTACTTC
CASSPGGSGGTWNEQYF
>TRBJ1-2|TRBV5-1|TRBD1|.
TGCGCCAGCAGCTTGGCGTCAGGGGGCCTGATTAACTATGGCTACACCTTC
CASSLASGGLINYGYTF
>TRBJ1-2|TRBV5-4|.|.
TGTGCCAGCAGCCAAACTTACGGGGAGCATGGCTACACCTTC
CASSQTYGEHGYTF
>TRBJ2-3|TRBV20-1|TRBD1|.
TGCAGTGCAACAGGGGGGGATACGCAGTATTTT
CSATGGDTQYF
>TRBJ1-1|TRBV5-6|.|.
TGTGCCAGCAGCAAGAGGGAGAGGAACACTGAAGCTTTCTTT
CASSKRERNTEAFF
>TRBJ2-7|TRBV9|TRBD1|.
TGTGCCAGCAGCGTAGAACCGGGACAGGGACCCTACGAGCAGTACTTC
CASSVEPGQGPYEQYF
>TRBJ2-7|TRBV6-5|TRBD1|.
TGTGCCAGCAGTAAAAGGACAGGGTTTAATCACGAGCAGTACTTC
CASSKRTGFNHEQYF
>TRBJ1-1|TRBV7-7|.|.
TGTGCCAGCAGCTTAAGCAGGGGTCGGACTGAAGCTTTCTTT
CASSLSRGRTEAFF
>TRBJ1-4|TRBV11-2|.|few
TGTGCCAGCAGCTTCCCTACCGGGGGGAATGAAAAACTGTTTTTT
CASSFPTGGNEKLFF
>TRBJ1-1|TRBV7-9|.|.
TGTGCCAGCAGTCAAGCCACCAACAGAGACACTGAAGCTTTCTTT
CASSQATNRDTEAFF
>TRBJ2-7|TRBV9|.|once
TGTGCCAGCAGCGTAGGAACAGGTTCCGACTACGAGCAGTACTTC
CASSVGTGSDYEQYF